This TCR beta chain is drawn from a study of CD8+ T cells in alopecia areata. Turning to this clone: Its antigen is undetermined.

Overall study results and limits: Clonality was higher in lesional than normal scalp, especially in alopecia totalis/universalis. Normal-skin resident alphabeta T cells also appear among scalp sample sequences.

Using a FACSAria, the CD4+ and CD8+ T cells were sorted from the PBMCs. The V gene lost 0 bases and the J gene lost 3 bases, with 5 bases spanning the gap. CDR3 length equals 13 residues. Germline CDR1 reads PRHDT; CDR2 reads FYEKMQ (reference sequence). RNA, once extracted, was reverse transcribed into cDNA for use as the sequencing template. The method was immunoSEQ multiplex PCR; TCRdb's version includes in-frame clones alone and lacks a portion of them. The repertoire holds about 110,000 clones, with roughly 64% as singletons. What was sequenced was CD8+ T cells sorted from blood. The chain couples TRBV13 to TRBJ1-2; D is unresolved. The TCR was taken from a human donor in good health. The CDR3 DNA follows: TGTGCCAGCAGCTTAGGGATTTACTATGGCTACACCTTC. The encoded protein is CASSLGIYYGYTF.